The TCR beta chain under discussion was sequenced for a study of shared clonotypes between healthy human individuals (dated by TCRdb to the early 2020s). With respect to the entire study: The cohort comprised a couple of women and a few men aged 18 to 49 years. Libraries were prepared and TCR repertoires were sequenced by different laboratories using diverse techniques, in order to increase sequencing depth and limit assay-specific biases. To estimate repertoire size and how much clonotype sharing occurs between individuals, the study deeply sequenced the blood TCR repertoires of about five healthy adults. For each donor, three plates each were used for CD4 naive and CD4 memory, two plates were used for CD8 naive, and one plate was used for CD8 memory. Between about 0.9 and 10 billion PBMCs per donor were obtained by leukapheresis.

On the study overall, not on this receptor specifically: Only blood was sampled, and tissue TCR repertoires likely differ from those in blood. The small number of donors limited the genetic and exposure-history diversity represented. Pairwise subsampling indicated that sequencing depth was expected to affect the degree of clonotype sharing among donors. Compared with non-shared clonotypes, clonotypes shared by all four sorted-subset donors had higher generation probabilities. Naive subsets generally had larger estimated clonotype richness than memory subsets did. Incomplete sequencing was indicated by rarefaction of sorted-subset datasets, despite the large sequencing depth. Sharing across a handful of donors was observed for about 4.8% of naive CD4, 3% to 3.5% of naive CD8, about 2.3% of memory CD4, and about 0.4% of memory CD8 clonotypes.

With regard to this clone: Its antigen is not yet known. No much larger clone is present one base from it, and per-base qualities are unavailable.

Using the deep immunoSEQ assay, multiplex PCR amplified TCR CDR3 regions from genomic DNA. For each cell subset, the extracted genomic DNA was distributed evenly across all wells of several immunoSEQ 96-well plates, and each plate served as one replicate. For sorted subsets, each replicate PCR was loaded with around 200 ng genomic DNA, equivalent to approximately 33,000 T cell genomes. The purified libraries were quantified using a Qubit 3.0 fluorometer, sized with a Bioanalyzer 2100, and then quantified again using the KAPA Library Quantification kit. Each immunoSEQ 96-well plate was sequenced on its own single-read 150-cycle Illumina NextSeq 550 flow cell. The study's processing was this. The immunoSEQ output contained only junctional sequences without quality scores, so filtering could not match that applied to full-length reads. Sequences were annotated with PyIR, a Python wrapper for IgBLAST v1.9, using IMGT germline references to assign V/J genes and CDR3. Reads with weak V/J assignments (E-value above 1e-6), missing CDR3, stop codons, out-of-frame junctions, or ambiguous translated residues were removed. V3J clonotypes were defined as sequences sharing an identical inferred V gene, J gene, and CDR3 amino acid sequence. The percentage overlap between two repertoires was calculated by dividing the number of shared unique clonotypes by the size of the smaller repertoire. RTK rarefaction, the Chao1 estimator, and Recon v2.1 estimates of unobserved clonotypes were used to assess repertoire richness. For all TCRbeta clonotypes obtained by the gDNA method from a few donors, generation probabilities were computed with OLGA. TCRdb carries this immuneACCESS record with in-frame sequences only. Its versions omit some clonotypes, under half of them owing to an unresolved V gene in the studies checked, with the rest unexplained. V, J and clone size are those of that table, while D and trimming were read from the DNA. Recorded for this sample are around 1.9 million clones; around 93% of them occurred a single time. The ten largest clones take up roughly 1.7% of the sample.

CD8 naive samples were obtained by positive selection for CCR7 among CD45RO-negative cells, yielding a CD45RA+CCR7+ population from which TemRA cells were excluded. Donors were healthy HIV-negative adults with no recently reported acute infections or vaccinations. Only Caucasian adults living in Nashville, Tennessee, USA were represented among the donors. After blood collection by leukapheresis, PBMCs were isolated using Ficoll-Histopaque density gradient centrifugation and then cryopreserved in the vapor phase of liquid nitrogen. Purity and quantity of every magnetically sorted T cell population were checked by analytical flow cytometry. Genomic DNA was isolated from every sorted fraction and measured by UV absorbance on a Nanodrop 2000c. Sequencing used naive CD8+ T cells from PBMCs. The label giving this sample's cell subset or site can be read as: CD45RA+CCR7+. The origin of this receptor is a man aged 18 to 29 in good health. Some clones in this sample may be carry-over from other donors' samples.

The nucleotide sequence is given as TGCGCCAGCAGCCTGGACAATGATGAAAAACTGTTTTTT. Translated, this gives CASSLDNDEKLFF. This sequence uses TRBV5-1 and TRBJ1-4, and the D gene may be TRBD1, 5 bases matching. V is reduced by 4 bases and J by 6 bases, leaving a spacing of 10 bases between them. The cysteine opens and the phenylalanine closes a CDR3 of 13 amino acids. Here the CDR3 DNA is all that survives: 39 bases in frame from base 1. CDR1 and CDR2 (SGHRS, YFSETQ) derive from the germline V gene.